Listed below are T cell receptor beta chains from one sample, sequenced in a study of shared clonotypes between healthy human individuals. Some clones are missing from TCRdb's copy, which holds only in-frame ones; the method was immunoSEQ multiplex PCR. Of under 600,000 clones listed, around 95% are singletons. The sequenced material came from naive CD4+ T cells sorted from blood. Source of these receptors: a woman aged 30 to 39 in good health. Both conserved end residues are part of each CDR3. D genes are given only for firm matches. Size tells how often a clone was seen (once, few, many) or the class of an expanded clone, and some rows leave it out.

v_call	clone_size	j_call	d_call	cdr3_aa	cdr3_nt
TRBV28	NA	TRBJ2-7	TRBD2	CASSSQIGLAGGYEQYF	TGTGCCAGCAGTTCTCAAATAGGACTAGCGGGGGGCTACGAGCAGTACTTC
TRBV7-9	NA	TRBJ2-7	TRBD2	CASSPIAGKLSYEQYF	TGTGCCAGCAGTCCAATAGCGGGAAAGCTCTCCTACGAGCAGTACTTC
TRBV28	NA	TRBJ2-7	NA	CASSRFYEQYF	TGTGCCAGCTCTCGTTTTTACGAGCAGTACTTC
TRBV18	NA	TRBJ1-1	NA	CASSLSGDTEAFF	TGTGCCAGCTCACTGTCAGGGGACACTGAAGCTTTCTTT
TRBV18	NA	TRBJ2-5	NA	CASSPRAQETQYF	TGTGCCAGCTCACCACGGGCCCAAGAGACCCAGTACTTC
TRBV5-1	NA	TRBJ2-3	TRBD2	CASSLVAGDGDTQYF	TGCGCCAGCAGCTTGGTAGCGGGAGATGGTGATACGCAGTATTTT
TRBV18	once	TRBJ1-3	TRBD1	CASSPGQGAPSGNTIYF	TGTGCCAGCTCACCGGGACAGGGGGCGCCGTCTGGAAACACCATATATTTT
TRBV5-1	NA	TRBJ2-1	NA	CASSLDGNRYNEQFF	TGCGCCAGCAGCTTGGACGGGAACCGCTACAATGAGCAGTTCTTC
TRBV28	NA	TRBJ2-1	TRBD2	CASRTSGRGQFF	TGTGCCAGCCGGACTAGCGGGAGAGGTCAGTTCTTC
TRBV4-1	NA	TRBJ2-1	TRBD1	CASSHFQGQGAYEQFF	TGCGCCAGCAGCCACTTCCAAGGACAGGGGGCTTATGAGCAGTTCTTC
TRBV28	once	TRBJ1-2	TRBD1	CASSLTTGHGYGYTF	TGTGCCAGCAGTCTAACGACAGGGCACGGCTATGGCTACACCTTC
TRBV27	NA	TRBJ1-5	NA	CASSWDGRNNQPQHF	TGTGCCAGCAGTTGGGACGGACGGAACAATCAGCCCCAGCATTTT
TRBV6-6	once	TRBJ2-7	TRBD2	CASSSSSGTSGYEQYF	TGTGCCAGCAGTTCGAGTTCTGGGACTAGCGGATACGAGCAGTACTTC
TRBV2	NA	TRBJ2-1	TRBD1	CASSYTGDNEQFF	TGTGCCAGCAGTTATACAGGGGACAATGAGCAGTTCTTC
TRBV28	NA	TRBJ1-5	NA	CASSNDQPQHF	TGTGCCAGCTCCAACGATCAGCCCCAGCATTTT
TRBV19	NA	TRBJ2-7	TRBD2	CASSIATSGSYEQYF	TGTGCCAGTAGTATCGCGACTAGCGGGAGCTACGAGCAGTACTTC
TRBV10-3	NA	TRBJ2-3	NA	CAIRAVSTDTQYF	TGTGCCATCAGGGCAGTTAGCACAGATACGCAGTATTTT
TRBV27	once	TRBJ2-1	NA	CASSLCVRDNYNEQFF	TGTGCCAGCAGTTTATGTGTGCGGGACAACTACAATGAGCAGTTCTTC
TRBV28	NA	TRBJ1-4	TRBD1	CASSSGQVKVGEKLFF	TGTGCCAGCAGCTCCGGACAGGTCAAAGTTGGTGAAAAACTGTTTTTT
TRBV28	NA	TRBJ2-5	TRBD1	CASSHTGTGVGLQETQYF	TGTGCCAGCAGTCATACAGGAACAGGGGTGGGCCTACAAGAGACCCAGTACTTC
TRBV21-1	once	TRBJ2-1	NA	CASSYLAGRTYNEQFF	TGTGCCAGCAGCTACTTAGCGGGTAGAACCTACAATGAGCAGTTCTTC
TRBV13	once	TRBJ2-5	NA	CASSRSWVVQETQYF	TGTGCCAGCAGCCGATCCTGGGTGGTCCAAGAGACCCAGTACTTC
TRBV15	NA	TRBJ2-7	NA	CATSRDFPVIDEQYF	TGTGCCACCAGCAGAGATTTTCCAGTGATCGACGAGCAGTACTTC
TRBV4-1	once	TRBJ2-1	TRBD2	CASSPGGVGVGYNEQFF	TGCGCCAGCAGCCCCGGGGGGGTAGGCGTGGGGTACAATGAGCAGTTCTTC
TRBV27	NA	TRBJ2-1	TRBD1	CASSPRDRHYNEQFF	TGTGCCAGCAGTCCTCGGGACAGGCATTACAATGAGCAGTTCTTC